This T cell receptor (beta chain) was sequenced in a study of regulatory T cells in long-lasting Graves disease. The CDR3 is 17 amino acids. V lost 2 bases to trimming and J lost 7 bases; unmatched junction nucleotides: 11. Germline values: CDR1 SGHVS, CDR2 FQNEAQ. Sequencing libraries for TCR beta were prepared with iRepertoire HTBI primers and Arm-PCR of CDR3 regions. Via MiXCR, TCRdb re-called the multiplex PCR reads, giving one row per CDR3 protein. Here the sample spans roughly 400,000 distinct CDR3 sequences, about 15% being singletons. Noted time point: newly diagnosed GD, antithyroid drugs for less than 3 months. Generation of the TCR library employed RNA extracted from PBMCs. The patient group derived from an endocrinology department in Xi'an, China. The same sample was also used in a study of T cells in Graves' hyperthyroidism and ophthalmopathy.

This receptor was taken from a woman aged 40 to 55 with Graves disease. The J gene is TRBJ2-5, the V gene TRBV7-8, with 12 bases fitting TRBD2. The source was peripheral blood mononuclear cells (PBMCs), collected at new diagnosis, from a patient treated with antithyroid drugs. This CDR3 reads CASSLSSASGRAGTQYF. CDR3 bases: TGTGCCAGCAGCTTATCCTCGGCTAGCGGGAGGGCCGGGACCCAGTACTTC.